A single sample gave rise to the 24 T cell receptor beta chains below, sequenced in a study of blood T cells in healthy people across ages. Primers used in a second PCR of about 7 to 12 cycles were a sample-barcoded 5' primer and a J-beta primer mix. TCRdb redid the calling of the 5' RACE reads with MiXCR, one entry per CDR3 protein. The sample consists of about 780,000 distinct CDR3 sequences, about 47% of them appearing once. The sequenced sample consisted of blood. These TCRs come from a man at least 80 years old in good health.

The chain joins TRBV12-3 or TRBV12-4 to TRBJ2-5; TRBD1 or TRBD2 may be the D gene (6 bases each). The CDR3 has 16 amino acids. Trimming removed 1 base from V and 3 bases from J, with 15 bases in between. Here the CDR3 DNA reads TGTGCCAGCAGTTTAGGAGGGGGGCGACACAAAGAGACCCAGTACTTC. It translates to CASSLGGGRHKETQYF.

The rearrangement links TRBV18 to TRBJ2-4; possible D gene TRBD1, 6 bases. The germline V gene encodes CDR1 KGHSH and CDR2 LQKENI. V shed 1 base and J shed 7 bases, with 17 bases lying between them. The CDR3 consists of 16 residues. CDR3 in DNA: TGTGCCAGCTCACCACTAACATCAGGGGTAGAGAACATTCAGTACTTC. This sequence encodes CASSPLTSGVENIQYF.

The chain has TRBV6-1 and TRBJ2-5; 8 bases agree with TRBD2. CDR3 length: 13 amino acids. Germline CDR1 reads MNHNS; CDR2 reads SASEGT. Trimming took 10 bases from V and 4 from J; bases not matched to a gene: 8. CDR3: CAISRTSRETQYF. The CDR3 bases are TGTGCCATAAGTCGGACTAGCAGAGAGACCCAGTACTTC.

CDR3 sequence (DNA): TGCGCCAGCAGCCCCGGGGCTCCATGGGAGCAGTACTTC. Its protein product is CASSPGAPWEQYF. The rearrangement links TRBV4-1 to TRBJ2-5, with D possibly being TRBD1 or TRBD2 (5 bases each). Between the trimmed V and J ends, which lost 4 bases and 11 bases, there was a span of 17 bases. The CDR3 runs 13 residues. CDR1 and CDR2 from the germline V gene are MGHRA and YSYEKL.

This chain connects TRBV4-3 to TRBJ2-7; D might be TRBD2 (6 bases). The CDR3 totals 15 residues. Germline values: CDR1 LGHNA, CDR2 YSLEER. V shed 2 bases and J shed 4 bases, with 15 bases lying between them. CDR3 sequence: CASSQTSTGTYEQYF. CDR3 DNA sequence: TGCGCCAGCAGCCAAACTAGCACGGGAACGTACGAGCAGTACTTC.

The chain carries TRBV7-2 and TRBJ2-3, with 11 bases matching TRBD2. The CDR3 length is 16 residues. Germline V lookup: CDR1 SGHTA, CDR2 FQGNSA. The V gene end was trimmed by 5 bases and the J gene end by 4 bases; junction bases not matched to a gene: 8. The CDR3 loop is CASSKTLAGGSDTQYF. The CDR3 region has the DNA TGTGCCAGCAGCAAAACCCTAGCGGGAGGATCAGATACGCAGTATTTT.

With respect to this clonotype: A much larger clonotype is one base distant, so this may be a read error. This chain joins TRBV10-3 and TRBJ2-5; D unclear. Trimming removed 4 bases at V and 7 bases at J, with 10 bases between. The CDR3 is 12 amino acids. The V gene's germline CDR1 is ENHRY and CDR2 SYGVKD. The CDR3 nucleotides read TGTGCCATCAGTGGGTCCAAGGCGACCCAGTACTTC. Protein sequence: CAISGSKATQYF.

CDR3 protein: CASSQVNGEGYTF. CDR3 in DNA: TGTGCCAGCAGCCAAGTCAATGGGGAGGGCTACACCTTC. This chain uses TRBV7-6 with TRBJ1-2; no clear D. Trimming took off 5 bases at V and 8 bases at J, with 15 bases between the two ends. The V gene's germline CDR1 is SGHVS and CDR2 FNYEAQ. This CDR3 comprises 13 residues.

This chain joins TRBV28 and TRBJ2-7; D is unclear. Germline loops: CDR1 MDHEN, CDR2 SYDVKM. This CDR3 is built from 16 residues. The V end lost 3 bases, the J end lost 3 bases, and 18 bases lay between the germline ends. DNA of the CDR3: TGTGCCAGCAGTTTTTATAGTAGTGGCGTCGACTACGAGCAGTACTTC. It is translated as CASSFYSSGVDYEQYF.

This chain's CDR3 is CASKEGGRERQETQYF. CDR3 DNA sequence: TGTGCCAGCAAGGAGGGCGGGAGGGAACGCCAAGAGACCCAGTACTTC. The V and J genes are TRBV27 and TRBJ2-5; 9 bases match TRBD2. J lost 1 base, V lost 7 bases, and 10 bases had no gene match. Germline CDR1 and CDR2: MNHEY and SMNVEV (reference sequence). This CDR3 region has 16 residues.

The chain has TRBV20-1 and TRBJ2-1; the D gene is possibly TRBD2 (6 bases). The end of the DNA fits TRBJ2-7 better, so the J call may be wrong. CDR1 is DFQATT and CDR2 is SNEGSKA in the germline V gene (reference sequence). The CDR3 is 13 amino acids. CDR3: CSARDLKGGEQYF. The DNA of the CDR3 is TGCAGTGCTAGAGACCTTAAGGGAGGAGAGCAGTACTTC.

Written as DNA, the CDR3 is TGTGCCAGCAGCGCCCGACAGGGTGGTCACAATGAGCAGTTCTTC. It codes for CASSARQGGHNEQFF. J is TRBJ2-1 and V is TRBV9, with 7 bases matching TRBD1. CDR1 and CDR2 from the germline V gene are SGDLS and YYNGEE. V gave up 3 bases and J gave up 5 bases; unmatched junction bases: 8. CDR3 length: 15 residues. The full variable domain, its missing parts supplied by reference TRBV9 and TRBJ2-1, is DSGVTQTPKHLITATGQRVTLRCSPRSGDLSVYWYQQSLDQGLQFLIQYYNGEERAKGNILERFSAQQFPDLHSELNLSSLELGDSALYFCASSARQGGHNEQFFGPGTRLTVL.

The chain uses TRBV12-3 or TRBV12-4 and TRBJ1-1; D may be TRBD1 (5 bases). The ends were cut back, 6 bases at V and 0 bases at J, with 14 bases in the middle. This CDR3 has 15 residues. The CDR3 region is CASRGVGRLNTEAFF. The CDR3 DNA is TGTGCCAGCAGGGGGGTCGGGCGTCTGAACACTGAAGCTTTCTTT.

V gene TRBV29-1 combines with J gene TRBJ2-1; D not resolved. The length of the CDR3 is 18 residues. Trimming stripped 2 bases from V and 4 bases from J, with 24 bases between. Germline-derived CDR1 and CDR2 are SQVTM and ANQGSEA. As DNA, the CDR3 is TGCAGCGTTGAAACCCCGAAACCTCTACTGCTGAGGTACAATGAGCAGTTCTTC. Its protein is CSVETPKPLLLRYNEQFF.

V gene TRBV25-1 combines with J gene TRBJ1-2, with D maybe TRBD1 (6 bases). Per the germline V gene, CDR1 is MGHDK and CDR2 is SYGVNS. Trimming took 1 base from V and 3 from J, leaving 12 bases between them. The CDR3 has 15 amino acids. Here the CDR3 reads CASSESGRGDYGYTF. The CDR3 DNA follows: TGTGCCAGCAGTGAATCAGGCAGGGGTGACTATGGCTACACCTTC.

This clonotype was detected once. The V gene is TRBV10-3, the J gene TRBJ1-1; D is unclear. The germline CDR1 and CDR2 sequences are ENHRY and SYGVKD. This CDR3 contains 14 residues. Trimming stripped 7 bases from V and 4 bases from J, with 16 bases between. CDR3 loop: CAITRAPGVTEAFF. CDR3 sequence (DNA): TGTGCCATCACTAGAGCCCCGGGAGTCACTGAAGCTTTCTTT.

This clonotype was seen once. The chain uses TRBV18 and TRBJ2-1, with no clear D. The better agreement between TRBJ2-7 and the DNA end casts doubt on the J call. The CDR3 spans 13 residues. CDR1 and CDR2 (germline): KGHSH, LQKENI. The chain's CDR3 is CASSPELRYEQYF. DNA for the CDR3: TGTGCCAGCTCACCGGAACTGCGCTACGAGCAGTACTTC.

Notes on this clonotype: A read error may be the cause here, since a much bigger clone is one base away. The V and J genes are TRBV7-9 and TRBJ2-7; D gene unclear. This CDR3 has 12 amino acids. CDR1 is SEHNR, CDR2 FQNEAQ, per germline (reference sequence). CDR3 loop: CAGRLGGYEQYF. CDR3 sequence (DNA): TGTGCCGGCAGACTCGGCGGCTACGAGCAGTACTTC.

Comment on this clonotype: It may be a read error: a sequence one base away is much more abundant. The chain employs TRBV29-1 and TRBJ2-7, with D maybe TRBD1 (6 bases). V lost 7 bases, J lost 6 bases, and 13 bases lay in between. This CDR3 has 11 amino acids. The germline V gene encodes CDR1 SQVTM and CDR2 ANQGSEA. The DNA of the CDR3 is TGCAGCGCCGAGATACAGGGCGAGCAGTACTTC. Translation gives CSAEIQGEQYF.

The chain carries TRBV4-3 and TRBJ2-3; D uncertain. The CDR3 runs 11 residues. Germline V gene sequence: CDR1 LGHNA, CDR2 YSLEER. The ends were cut back, 4 bases at V and 8 bases at J, with 7 bases in the middle. CDR3 nucleotide sequence: TGCGCCAGCAGCCGAGTCATTACGCAGTATTTT. It yields the protein CASSRVITQYF.

The rearrangement uses TRBV12-3 or TRBV12-4 and TRBJ2-2; D could derive from TRBD1 or TRBD2 (6 bases each). This CDR3 is built from 15 residues. Trimming cost V 7 bases and J 1 base, with 13 bases left between them. CDR3 residues: CASTGGGRNTGELFF. In DNA form, the CDR3 reads TGTGCCAGCACTGGAGGGGGAAGGAACACCGGGGAGCTGTTTTTT.

This clonotype was seen more than once but under ten times. The chain uses TRBV5-6 and TRBJ2-1, with 8 nucleotides matching TRBD1. Germline V gene lookup returns CDR1 SGHDT and CDR2 YYEEEE. Trimming cost V 0 bases and J 9 bases; bases outside gene matches: 14. The CDR3 is 17 residues long. The CDR3 DNA reads as TGTGCCAGCAGCTTGGGATGGGGAGGACAGGGAACCAGTGAGCAGTTCTTC. Amino acids: CASSLGWGGQGTSEQFF.

The rearrangement joins TRBV5-1 to TRBJ2-3, with 9 bases aligning to TRBD2. After removal of 4 bases from V and 3 bases from J, the junction contained 9 bases not matched to a gene. This CDR3 contains 16 residues. Germline lookup yields CDR1 SGHRS and CDR2 YFSETQ. For the CDR3, the DNA is TGCGCCAGCAGCCCGCCCCTGAGCGGGAGGACAGATACGCAGTATTTT. It yields the protein CASSPPLSGRTDTQYF.

This chain connects TRBV20-1 to TRBJ2-5, with 11 bases matching TRBD2. Germline CDR1 DFQATT, CDR2 SNEGSKA (reference sequence). CDR3 size: 15 residues. After removal of 3 bases from V and 11 bases from J, the junction contained 14 bases not matched to a gene. The CDR3 bases are TGCAGTGCTAGGCCCCTAGCGGGAGGCTACAATGAGCAGTACTTC. Protein product: CSARPLAGGYNEQYF.